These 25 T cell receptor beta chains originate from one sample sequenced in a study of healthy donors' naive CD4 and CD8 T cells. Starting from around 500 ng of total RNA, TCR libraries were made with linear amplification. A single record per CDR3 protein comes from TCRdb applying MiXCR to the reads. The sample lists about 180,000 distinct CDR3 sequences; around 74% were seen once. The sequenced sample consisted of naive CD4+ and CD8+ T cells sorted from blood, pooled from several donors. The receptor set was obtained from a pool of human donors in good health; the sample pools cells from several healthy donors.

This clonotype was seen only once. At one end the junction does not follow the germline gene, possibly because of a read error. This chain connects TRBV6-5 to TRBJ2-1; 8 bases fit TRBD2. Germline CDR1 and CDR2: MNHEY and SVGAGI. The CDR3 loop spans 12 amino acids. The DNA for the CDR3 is TGTGCCAGCAGTTACGGCGGGGGGCCTTCCCTCTTC. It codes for CASSYGGGPSLF.

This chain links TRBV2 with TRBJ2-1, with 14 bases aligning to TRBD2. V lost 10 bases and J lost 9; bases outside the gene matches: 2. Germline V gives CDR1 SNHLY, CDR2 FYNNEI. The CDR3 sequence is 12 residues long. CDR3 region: CAIGTSGGEQFF. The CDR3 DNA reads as TGTGCCATCGGGACTAGCGGGGGTGAGCAGTTCTTC.

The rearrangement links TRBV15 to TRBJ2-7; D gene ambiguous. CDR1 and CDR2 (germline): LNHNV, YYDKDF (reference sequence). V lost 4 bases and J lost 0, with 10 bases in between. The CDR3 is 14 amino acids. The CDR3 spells CATSKPDLSYEQYF. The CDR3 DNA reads TGTGCCACCAGCAAACCGGACCTCTCCTACGAGCAGTACTTC.

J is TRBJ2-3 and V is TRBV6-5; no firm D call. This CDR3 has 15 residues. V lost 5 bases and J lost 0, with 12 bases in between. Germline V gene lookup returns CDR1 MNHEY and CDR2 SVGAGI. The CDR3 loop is CASSPRGGSTDTQYF. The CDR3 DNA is TGTGCCAGCAGTCCCCGAGGCGGAAGCACAGATACGCAGTATTTT.

The CDR3 here is CASSLPRIAGDLTEAFF. The CDR3 DNA reads as TGTGCCAGCAGTTTACCCCGGATAGCAGGGGATCTCACTGAAGCTTTCTTT. The chain recombines TRBV27 with TRBJ1-1, with D possibly matching TRBD1 (6 bases). CDR3 length: 17 residues. V lost 2 bases to trimming and J lost 4 bases, with 20 bases between them. Germline-derived CDR1 and CDR2 are MNHEY and SMNVEV (reference sequence).

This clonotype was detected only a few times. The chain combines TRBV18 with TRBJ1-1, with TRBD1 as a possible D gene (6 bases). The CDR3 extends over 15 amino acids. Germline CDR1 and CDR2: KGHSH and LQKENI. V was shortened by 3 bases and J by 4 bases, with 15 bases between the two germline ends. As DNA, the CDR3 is TGTGCCAGCTCACCGATACAGGGCGTAGGCACTGAAGCTTTCTTT. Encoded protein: CASSPIQGVGTEAFF.

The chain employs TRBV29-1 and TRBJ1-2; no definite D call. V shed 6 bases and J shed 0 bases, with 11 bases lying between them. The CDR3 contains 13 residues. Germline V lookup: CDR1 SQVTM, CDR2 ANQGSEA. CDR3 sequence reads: CSVRIAANYGYTF. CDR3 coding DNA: TGCAGCGTAAGGATCGCGGCTAACTATGGCTACACCTTC.

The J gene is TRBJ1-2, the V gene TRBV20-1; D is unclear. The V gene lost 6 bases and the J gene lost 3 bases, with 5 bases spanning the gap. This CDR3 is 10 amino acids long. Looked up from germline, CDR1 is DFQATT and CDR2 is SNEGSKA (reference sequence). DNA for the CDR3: TGCAGTGCAAAATACTATGGCTACACCTTC. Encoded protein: CSAKYYGYTF.

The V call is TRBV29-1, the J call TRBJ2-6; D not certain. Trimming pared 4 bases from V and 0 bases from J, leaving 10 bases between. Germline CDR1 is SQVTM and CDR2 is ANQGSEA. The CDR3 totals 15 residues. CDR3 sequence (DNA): TGCAGCGTTGTGGTCGTCCGCTCTGGGGCCAACGTCCTGACTTTC. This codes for CSVVVVRSGANVLTF.

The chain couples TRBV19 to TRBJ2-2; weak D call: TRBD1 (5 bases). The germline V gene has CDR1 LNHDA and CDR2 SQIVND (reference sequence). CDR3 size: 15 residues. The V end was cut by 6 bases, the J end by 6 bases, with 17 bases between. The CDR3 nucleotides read TGTGCCAGTAGGATACTTTCAGGGTTCCCCGGGGAGCTGTTTTTT. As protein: CASRILSGFPGELFF.

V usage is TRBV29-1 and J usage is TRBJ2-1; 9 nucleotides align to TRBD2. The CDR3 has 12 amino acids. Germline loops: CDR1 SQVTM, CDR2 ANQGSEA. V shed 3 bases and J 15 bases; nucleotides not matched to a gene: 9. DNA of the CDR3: TGCAGCGTTGAGGCTGTGCGGGAGGGCGTGTTCTTC. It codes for CSVEAVREGVFF.

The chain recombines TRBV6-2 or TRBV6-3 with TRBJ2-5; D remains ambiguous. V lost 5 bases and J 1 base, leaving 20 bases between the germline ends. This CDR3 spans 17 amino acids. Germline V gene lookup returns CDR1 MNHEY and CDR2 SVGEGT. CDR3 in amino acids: CASSPTITILFQETQYF. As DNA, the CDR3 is TGTGCCAGCAGTCCAACCATCACTATCCTGTTCCAAGAGACCCAGTACTTC.

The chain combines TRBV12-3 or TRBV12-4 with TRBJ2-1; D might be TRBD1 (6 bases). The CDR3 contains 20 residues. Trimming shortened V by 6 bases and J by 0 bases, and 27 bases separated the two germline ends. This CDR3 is CASSSPGTLRRLSSYNEQFF. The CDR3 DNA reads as TGTGCCAGCAGCAGTCCCGGGACACTCCGACGCCTTAGCTCCTACAATGAGCAGTTCTTC.

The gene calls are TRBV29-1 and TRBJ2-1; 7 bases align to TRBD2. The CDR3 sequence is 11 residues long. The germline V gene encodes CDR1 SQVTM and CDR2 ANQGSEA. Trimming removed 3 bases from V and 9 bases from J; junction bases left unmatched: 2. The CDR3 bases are TGCAGCGTTGACGGGGGGATTGAGCAGTTCTTC. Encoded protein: CSVDGGIEQFF.

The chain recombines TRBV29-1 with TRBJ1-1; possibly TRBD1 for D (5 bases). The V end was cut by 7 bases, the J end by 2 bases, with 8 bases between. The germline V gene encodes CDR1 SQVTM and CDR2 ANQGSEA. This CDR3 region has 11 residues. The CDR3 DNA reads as TGCAGCGGGCGGGGCAACACTGAAGCTTTCTTT. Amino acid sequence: CSGRGNTEAFF. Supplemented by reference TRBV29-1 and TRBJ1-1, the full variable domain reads SAVISQKPSRDICQRGTSLTIQCQVDSQVTMMFWYRQQPGQSLTLIATANQGSEATYESGFVIDKFPISRPNLTFSTLTVSNMSPEDSSIYLCSGRGNTEAFFGQGTRLTVV.

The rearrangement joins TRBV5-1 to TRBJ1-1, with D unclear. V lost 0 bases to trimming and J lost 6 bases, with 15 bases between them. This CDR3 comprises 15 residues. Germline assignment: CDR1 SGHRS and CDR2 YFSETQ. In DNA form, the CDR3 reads TGCGCCAGCAGCTTGGATGCTGGGGAACTTGCTGAAGCTTTCTTT. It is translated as CASSLDAGELAEAFF. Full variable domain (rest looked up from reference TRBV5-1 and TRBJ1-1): KAGVTQTPRYLIKTRGQQVTLSCSPISGHRSVSWYQQTPGQGLQFLFEYFSETQRNKGNFPGRFSGRQFSNSRSEMNVSTLELGDSALYLCASSLDAGELAEAFFGQGTRLTVV.

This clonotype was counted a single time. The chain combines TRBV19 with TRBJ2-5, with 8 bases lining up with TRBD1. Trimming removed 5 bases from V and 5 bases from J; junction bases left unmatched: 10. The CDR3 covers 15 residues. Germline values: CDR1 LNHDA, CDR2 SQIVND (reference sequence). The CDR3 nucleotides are TGTGCCAGTAGTGCCTGGGACAGGAGCTATGAGACCCAGTACTTC. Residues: CASSAWDRSYETQYF.

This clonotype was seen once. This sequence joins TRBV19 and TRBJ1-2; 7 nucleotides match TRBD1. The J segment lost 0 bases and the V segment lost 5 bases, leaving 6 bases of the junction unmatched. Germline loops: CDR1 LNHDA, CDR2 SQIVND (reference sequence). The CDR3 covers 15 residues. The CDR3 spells CASSHTGDSNYGYTF. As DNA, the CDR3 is TGTGCCAGTAGTCATACAGGGGACTCTAACTATGGCTACACCTTC.

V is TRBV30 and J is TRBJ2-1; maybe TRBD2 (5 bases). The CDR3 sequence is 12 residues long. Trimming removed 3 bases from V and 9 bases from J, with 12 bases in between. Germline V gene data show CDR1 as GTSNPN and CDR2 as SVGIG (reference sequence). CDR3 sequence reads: CAWRELDPEQFF. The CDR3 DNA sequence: TGTGCCTGGAGGGAACTAGACCCTGAGCAGTTCTTC.

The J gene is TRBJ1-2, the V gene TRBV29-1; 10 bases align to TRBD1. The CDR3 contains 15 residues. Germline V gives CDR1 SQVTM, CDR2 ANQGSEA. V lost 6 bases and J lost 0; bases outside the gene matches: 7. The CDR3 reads CSVAGTGAPNYGYTF. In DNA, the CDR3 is TGCAGCGTCGCCGGGACAGGGGCCCCTAACTATGGCTACACCTTC.

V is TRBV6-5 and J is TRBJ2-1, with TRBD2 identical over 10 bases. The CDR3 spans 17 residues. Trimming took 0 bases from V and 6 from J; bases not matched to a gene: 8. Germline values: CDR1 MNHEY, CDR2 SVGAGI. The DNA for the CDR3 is TGTGCCAGCAGTTACTCGACACTAGCGGGGCCTGGCAATGAGCAGTTCTTC. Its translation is CASSYSTLAGPGNEQFF.

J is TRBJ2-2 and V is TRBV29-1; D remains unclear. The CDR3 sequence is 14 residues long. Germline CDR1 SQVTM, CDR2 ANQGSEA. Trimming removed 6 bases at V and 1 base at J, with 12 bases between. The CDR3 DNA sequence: TGCAGCGTAGAATACGGGTGGAACACCGGGGAGCTGTTTTTT. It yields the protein CSVEYGWNTGELFF.

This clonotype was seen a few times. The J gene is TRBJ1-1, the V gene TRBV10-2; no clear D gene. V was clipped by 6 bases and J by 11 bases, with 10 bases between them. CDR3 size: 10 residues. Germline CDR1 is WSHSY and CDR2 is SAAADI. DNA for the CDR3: TGCGCCAGCAGACAAGGATTGGCTTTCTTT. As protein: CASRQGLAFF.

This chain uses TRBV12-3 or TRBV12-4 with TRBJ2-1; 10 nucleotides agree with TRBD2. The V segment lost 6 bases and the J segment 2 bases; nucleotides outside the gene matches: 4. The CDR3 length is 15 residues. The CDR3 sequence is CASRESGRAYNEQFF. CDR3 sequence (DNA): TGTGCCAGCAGGGAGAGCGGGAGGGCCTACAATGAGCAGTTCTTC.

CDR3 coding DNA: TGTGCCAGTAGTATCTCCCAAGGGGGTCTCTGGGGCAATCAGCCCCAGCATTTT. This sequence encodes CASSISQGGLWGNQPQHF. The chain links TRBV19 to TRBJ1-5; D may be TRBD1 (6 bases). V dropped 3 bases and J dropped 2 bases, with 20 bases sitting between them. The CDR3 runs to 18 residues. The V gene's germline CDR1 is LNHDA and CDR2 SQIVND (reference sequence).